This TCR beta chain was identified during a study of blood T cells in healthy people across ages. A word on this clonotype: Its target is not known.

RNA extraction gave at least 5 micrograms of total RNA per sample. Germline loops: CDR1 SGDLS, CDR2 YYNGEE. The CDR3 runs to 14 residues. V lost 2 bases and J lost 6; bases outside the gene matches: 8. Alongside a J-beta primer mix, a sample-barcoded 5' primer served in a second PCR lasting about 7 to 12 cycles. A template-switch adaptor with 12 random nucleotides tagged each cDNA molecule. Using its own MiXCR run on the 5' RACE reads, TCRdb lists one record per CDR3 protein. The sample has about 680,000 distinct CDR3 sequences, around half seen once. The study's findings and limits: TCR beta diversity, measured per million T cells, fell in a roughly linear way with age. A strong correlation between TCR beta diversity and naive T cell percentage was seen.

This sequence joins TRBV9 and TRBJ2-7; 7 nucleotides agree with TRBD2. The TCR was taken from a woman aged 60-70 years in good health. The sequencing sample was made of blood. The CDR3 DNA follows: TGTGCCAGCAGCGTGGGGGGGAGGGCCTCCGAGCAGTACTTC. Protein sequence: CASSVGGRASEQYF.